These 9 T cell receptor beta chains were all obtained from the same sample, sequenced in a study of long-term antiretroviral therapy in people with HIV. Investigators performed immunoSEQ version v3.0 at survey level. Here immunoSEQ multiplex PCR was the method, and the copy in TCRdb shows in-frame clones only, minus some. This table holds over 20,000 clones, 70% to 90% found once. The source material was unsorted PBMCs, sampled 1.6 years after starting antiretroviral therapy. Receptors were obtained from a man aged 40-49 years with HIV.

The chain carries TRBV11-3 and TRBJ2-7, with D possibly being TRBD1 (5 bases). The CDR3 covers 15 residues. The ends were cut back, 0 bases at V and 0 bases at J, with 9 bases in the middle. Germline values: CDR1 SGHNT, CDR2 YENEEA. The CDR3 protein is CASSLDRVPSYEQYF. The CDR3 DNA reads TGTGCCAGCAGCTTAGACAGGGTTCCCTCCTACGAGCAGTACTTC. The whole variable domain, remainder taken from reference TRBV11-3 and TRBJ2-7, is EAGVVQSPRYKIIEKKQPVAFWCNPISGHNTLYWYLQNLGQGPELLIRYENEEAVDDSQLPKDRFSAERLKGVDSTLKIQPAELGDSAVYLCASSLDRVPSYEQYFGPGTRLTVT.

CDR3 loop: CSARGQGDYTF. The CDR3 nucleotides are TGCAGTGCTAGAGGACAGGGCGACTACACCTTC. The chain employs TRBV20-1 and TRBJ1-2, with TRBD1 identical over 7 bases. This CDR3 contains 11 residues. The germline V gene has CDR1 DFQATT and CDR2 SNEGSKA (reference sequence). V dropped 1 base and J dropped 10; count of bases not matched to a gene: 3.

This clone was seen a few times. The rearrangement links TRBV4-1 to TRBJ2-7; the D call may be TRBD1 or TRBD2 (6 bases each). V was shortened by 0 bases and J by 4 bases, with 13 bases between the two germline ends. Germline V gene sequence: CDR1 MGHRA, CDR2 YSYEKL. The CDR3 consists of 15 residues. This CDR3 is CASSQETGTWYEQYF. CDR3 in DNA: TGCGCCAGCAGCCAAGAAACAGGGACTTGGTACGAGCAGTACTTC.

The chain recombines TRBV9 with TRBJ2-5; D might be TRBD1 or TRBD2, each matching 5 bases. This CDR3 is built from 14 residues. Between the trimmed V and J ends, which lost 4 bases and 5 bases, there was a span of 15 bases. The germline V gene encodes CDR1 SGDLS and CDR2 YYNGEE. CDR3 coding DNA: TGTGCCAGCAGCTCCGGGACCGGGCAGGAGACCCAGTACTTC. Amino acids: CASSSGTGQETQYF. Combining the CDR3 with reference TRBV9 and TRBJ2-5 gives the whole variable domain DSGVTQTPKHLITATGQRVTLRCSPRSGDLSVYWYQQSLDQGLQFLIQYYNGEERAKGNILERFSAQQFPDLHSELNLSSLELGDSALYFCASSSGTGQETQYFGPGTRLLVL.

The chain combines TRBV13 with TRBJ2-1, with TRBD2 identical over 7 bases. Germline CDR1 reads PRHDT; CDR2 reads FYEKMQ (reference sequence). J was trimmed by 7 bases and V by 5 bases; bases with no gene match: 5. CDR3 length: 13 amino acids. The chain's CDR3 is CASSPRGRNEQFF. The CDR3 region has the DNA TGTGCCAGCAGCCCGCGGGGGAGGAATGAGCAGTTCTTC.

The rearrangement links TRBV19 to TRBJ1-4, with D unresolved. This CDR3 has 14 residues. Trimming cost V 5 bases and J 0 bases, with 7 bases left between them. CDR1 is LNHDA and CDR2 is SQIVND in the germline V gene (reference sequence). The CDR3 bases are TGTGCCAGTAGTCCGACTGCAACTAATGAAAAACTGTTTTTT. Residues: CASSPTATNEKLFF.

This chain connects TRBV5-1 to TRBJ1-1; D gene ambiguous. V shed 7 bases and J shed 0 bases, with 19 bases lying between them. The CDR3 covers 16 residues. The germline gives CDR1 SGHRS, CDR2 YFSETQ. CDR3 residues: CASGPYDRVMNTEAFF. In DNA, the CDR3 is TGCGCCAGCGGGCCTTATGACCGGGTCATGAACACTGAAGCTTTCTTT.

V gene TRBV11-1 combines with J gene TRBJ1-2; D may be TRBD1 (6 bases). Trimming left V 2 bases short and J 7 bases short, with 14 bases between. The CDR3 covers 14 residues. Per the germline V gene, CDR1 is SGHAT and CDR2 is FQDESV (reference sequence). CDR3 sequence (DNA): TGTGCCAGCAGCTTACCGGGGGCCAATGTTGGCTACACCTTC. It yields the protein CASSLPGANVGYTF.

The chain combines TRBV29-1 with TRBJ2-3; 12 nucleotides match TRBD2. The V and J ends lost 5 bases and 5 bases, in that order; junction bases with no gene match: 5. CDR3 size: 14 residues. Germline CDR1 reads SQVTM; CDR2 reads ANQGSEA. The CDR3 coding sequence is TGCAGCGTTCGGCCTAGCGGGGGGGAAGATACGCAGTATTTT. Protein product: CSVRPSGGEDTQYF.